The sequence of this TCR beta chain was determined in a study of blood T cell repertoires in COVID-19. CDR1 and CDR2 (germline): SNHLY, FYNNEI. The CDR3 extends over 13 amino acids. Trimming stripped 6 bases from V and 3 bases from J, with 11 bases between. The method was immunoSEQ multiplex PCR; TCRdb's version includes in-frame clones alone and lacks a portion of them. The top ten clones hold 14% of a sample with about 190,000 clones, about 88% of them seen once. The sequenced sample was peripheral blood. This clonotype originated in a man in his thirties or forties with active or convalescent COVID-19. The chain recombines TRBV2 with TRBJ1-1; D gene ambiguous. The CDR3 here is CASRREMDTEAFF. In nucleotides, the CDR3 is TGTGCCAGCAGGAGAGAAATGGACACTGAAGCTTTCTTT.